This T cell receptor (beta chain) appears in the sequencing data of a study of T cell responses to AZD1222 COVID-19 vaccine. Note on this clone: Its antigen remains unknown.

The study, taken as a whole, reports: Just 5 to 7 people given AZD1222 tested seropositive at baseline. Females outnumbered males among donors, who were mostly white British; clonal diversity was possibly underestimated.

Sequencing was performed with immunoSEQ multiplex PCR; in TCRdb, only in-frame clones are kept and a portion is missing. The table includes about 150,000 clones, approximately 90% detected once. The V end was cut by 4 bases, the J end by 2 bases, with 8 bases between. Germline values: CDR1 MNHEY, CDR2 SMNVEV (reference sequence). CDR3 size: 13 residues. The chain uses TRBV27 and TRBJ2-5, with D tentatively TRBD1 or TRBD2 (5 bases each). The sequences come from peripheral blood, collected 28 days after the second AZD1222 dose. The clonotype originates from an adult who received the AZD1222 COVID-19 vaccine. CDR3 sequence reads: CASSWGLQETQYF. CDR3 nucleotides: TGTGCCAGCAGTTGGGGGTTACAAGAGACCCAGTACTTC.